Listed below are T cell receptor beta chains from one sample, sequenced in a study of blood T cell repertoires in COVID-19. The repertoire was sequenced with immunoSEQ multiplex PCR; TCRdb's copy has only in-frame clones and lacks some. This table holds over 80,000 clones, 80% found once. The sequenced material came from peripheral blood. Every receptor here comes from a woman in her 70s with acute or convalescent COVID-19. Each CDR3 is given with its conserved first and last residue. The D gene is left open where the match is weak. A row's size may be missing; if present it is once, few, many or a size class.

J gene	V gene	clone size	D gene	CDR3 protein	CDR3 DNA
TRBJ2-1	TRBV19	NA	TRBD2	CASSIGSGRTFSYNEQFF	TGTGCCAGTAGTATAGGTAGCGGGAGGACCTTCTCCTACAATGAGCAGTTCTTC
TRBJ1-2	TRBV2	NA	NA	CASSGRVLTGGRANYGYTF	TGTGCCAGCAGTGGGCGCGTTTTGACAGGCGGTAGGGCTAACTATGGCTACACCTTC
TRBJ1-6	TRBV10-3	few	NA	CAISDSRTGQGSPLHF	TGTGCCATCAGTGACTCTCGTACAGGGCAGGGTTCACCCCTCCACTTT
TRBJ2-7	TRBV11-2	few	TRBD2	CASSLVLSGRTSYEQYF	TGTGCCAGCAGCTTAGTTCTTAGCGGGAGGACTTCCTACGAGCAGTACTTC
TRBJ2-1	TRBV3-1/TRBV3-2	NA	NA	CASSQGLARNNEQFF	TGTGCCAGCAGCCAAGGTCTAGCTAGGAACAATGAGCAGTTCTTC
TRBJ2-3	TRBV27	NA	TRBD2	CASSAGTSGEPDTQYF	TGTGCCAGCAGCGCAGGGACTAGCGGGGAGCCAGATACGCAGTATTTT
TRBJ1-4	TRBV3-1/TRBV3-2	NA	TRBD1	CASSRTGSEKLFF	TGTGCCAGCAGCCGGACAGGGTCTGAAAAACTGTTTTTT
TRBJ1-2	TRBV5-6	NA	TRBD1	CASSWMVGLGGAYYGYTF	TGTGCCAGCAGCTGGATGGTGGGGTTAGGGGGCGCCTACTATGGCTACACCTTC
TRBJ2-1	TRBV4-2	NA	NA	CASRGGRSSYNEQFF	TGTGCCAGCAGGGGGGGGCGGAGCTCCTACAATGAGCAGTTCTTC
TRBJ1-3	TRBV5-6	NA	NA	CASSPAGRNTIYF	TGTGCCAGCAGCCCTGCGGGCCGAAACACCATATATTTT
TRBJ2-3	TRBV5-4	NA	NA	CASSLGGLEDTQYF	TGTGCCAGCAGCTTGGGCGGGCTCGAAGATACGCAGTATTTT
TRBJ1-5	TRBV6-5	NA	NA	CASSYSGEGQPQHF	TGTGCCAGCAGTTACTCTGGGGAGGGACAGCCCCAGCATTTT
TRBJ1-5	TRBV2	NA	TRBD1	CASSSGGYSNQPQHF	TGTGCCAGCTCATCAGGGGGGTATAGCAATCAGCCCCAGCATTTT
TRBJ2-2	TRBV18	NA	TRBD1	CASSSAQGADTGELFF	TGTGCCAGCTCAAGTGCCCAGGGGGCGGACACCGGGGAGCTGTTTTTT
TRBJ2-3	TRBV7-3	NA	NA	CASSLGRNRDTQYF	TGTGCCAGCAGCTTAGGCAGAAACAGGGATACGCAGTATTTT
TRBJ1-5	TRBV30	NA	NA	CAWSMDTNQPQHF	TGTGCCTGGAGTATGGACACTAATCAGCCCCAGCATTTT
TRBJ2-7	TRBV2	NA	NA	CASSEALQGRGADEQYF	TGTGCCAGCAGTGAAGCGCTTCAGGGCAGGGGGGCCGACGAGCAGTACTTC
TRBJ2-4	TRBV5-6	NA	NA	CASSPIGAGIQYF	TGTGCCAGCAGCCCTATCGGCGCAGGCATTCAGTACTTC
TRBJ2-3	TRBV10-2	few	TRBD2	CASSSGLAGDRDTQYF	TGCGCCAGCAGTTCGGGACTAGCGGGAGATCGTGATACGCAGTATTTT
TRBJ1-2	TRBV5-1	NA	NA	CASSLGQGEGYTF	TGCGCCAGCAGCTTGGGGCAGGGCGAGGGCTACACCTTC
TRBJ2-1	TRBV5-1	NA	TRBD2	CASSLESAGSYNEQFF	TGCGCCAGCAGCTTGGAGTCAGCGGGGTCCTACAATGAGCAGTTCTTC
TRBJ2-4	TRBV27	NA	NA	CASSTVEGGAKNIQYF	TGTGCCAGCAGTACCGTGGAGGGGGGGGCCAAAAACATTCAGTACTTC
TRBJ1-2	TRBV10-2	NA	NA	CASSDRLDRGSYGYTF	TGCGCCAGCAGTGATCGTTTAGACAGAGGAAGCTATGGCTACACCTTC
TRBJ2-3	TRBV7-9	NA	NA	CASSYTDTQYF	TGTGCCAGCAGTTACACAGATACGCAGTATTTT
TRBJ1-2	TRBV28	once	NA	CASSSSENYGYTF	TGTGCCAGCAGTTCATCAGAAAACTATGGCTACACCTTC
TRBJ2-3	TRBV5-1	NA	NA	CASSLDRGPAAGGPDTQYF	TGCGCCAGCAGCTTGGACAGGGGGCCCGCCGCGGGAGGGCCAGATACGCAGTATTTT
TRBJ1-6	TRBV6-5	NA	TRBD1	CASRADRGHNSPLHF	TGTGCCAGCAGAGCCGACAGGGGACATAATTCACCCCTCCACTTT
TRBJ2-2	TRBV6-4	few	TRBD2	CADLGRDPNTGELFF	TGTGCCGACTTGGGGAGGGACCCGAACACCGGGGAGCTGTTTTTT
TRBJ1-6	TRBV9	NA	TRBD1	CASSVAIRQGDSPLHF	TGTGCCAGCAGCGTAGCTATTCGACAGGGAGATTCACCCCTCCACTTT
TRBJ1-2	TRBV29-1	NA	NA	CSVAENGYTF	TGCAGCGTTGCGGAGAATGGCTACACCTTC